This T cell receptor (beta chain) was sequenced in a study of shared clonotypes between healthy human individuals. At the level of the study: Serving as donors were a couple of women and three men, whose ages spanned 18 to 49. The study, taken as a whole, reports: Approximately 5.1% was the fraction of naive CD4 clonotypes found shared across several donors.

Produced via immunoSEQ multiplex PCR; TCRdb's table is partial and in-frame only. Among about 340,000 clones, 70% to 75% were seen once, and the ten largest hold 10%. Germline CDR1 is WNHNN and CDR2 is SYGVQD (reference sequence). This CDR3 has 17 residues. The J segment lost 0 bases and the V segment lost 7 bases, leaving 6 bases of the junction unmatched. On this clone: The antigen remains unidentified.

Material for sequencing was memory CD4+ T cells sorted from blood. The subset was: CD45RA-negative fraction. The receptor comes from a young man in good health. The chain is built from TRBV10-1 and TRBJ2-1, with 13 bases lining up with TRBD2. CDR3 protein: CASTLRTSGSSYNEQFF. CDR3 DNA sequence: TGCGCCAGCACCCTAAGGACTAGCGGGAGCTCCTACAATGAGCAGTTCTTC.